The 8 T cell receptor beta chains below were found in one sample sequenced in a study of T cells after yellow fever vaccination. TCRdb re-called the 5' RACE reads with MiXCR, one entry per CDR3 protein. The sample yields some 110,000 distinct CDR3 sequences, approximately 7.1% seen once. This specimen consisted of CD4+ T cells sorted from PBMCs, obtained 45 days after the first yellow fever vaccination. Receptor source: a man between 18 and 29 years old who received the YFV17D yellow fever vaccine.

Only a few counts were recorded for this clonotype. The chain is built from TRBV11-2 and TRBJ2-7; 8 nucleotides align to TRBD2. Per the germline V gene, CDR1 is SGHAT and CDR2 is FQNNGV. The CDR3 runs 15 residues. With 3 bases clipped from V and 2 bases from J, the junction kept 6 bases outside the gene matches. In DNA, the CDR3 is TGTGCCAGCAGCTTGGGGCGGGGGGCCACCTACGAGCAGTACTTC. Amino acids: CASSLGRGATYEQYF.

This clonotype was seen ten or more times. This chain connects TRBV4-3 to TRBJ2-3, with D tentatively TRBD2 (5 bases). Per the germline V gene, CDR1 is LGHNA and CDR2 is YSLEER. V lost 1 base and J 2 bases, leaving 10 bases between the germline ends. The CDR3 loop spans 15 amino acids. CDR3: CASSQVGRDTDTQYF. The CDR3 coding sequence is TGCGCCAGCAGCCAAGTCGGTCGGGACACAGATACGCAGTATTTT.

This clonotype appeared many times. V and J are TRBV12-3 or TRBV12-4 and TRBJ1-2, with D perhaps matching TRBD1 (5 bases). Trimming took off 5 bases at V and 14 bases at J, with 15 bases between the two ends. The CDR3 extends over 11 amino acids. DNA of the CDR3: TGTGCCAGCAGTACCCAGGGAGGGCATACCTTC. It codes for CASSTQGGHTF.

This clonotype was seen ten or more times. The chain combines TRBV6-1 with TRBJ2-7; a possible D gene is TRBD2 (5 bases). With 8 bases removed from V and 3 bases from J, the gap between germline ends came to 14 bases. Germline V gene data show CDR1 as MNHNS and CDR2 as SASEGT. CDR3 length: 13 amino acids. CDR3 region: CASGKRQDYEQYF. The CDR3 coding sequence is TGTGCCAGCGGGAAGCGGCAGGACTACGAGCAGTACTTC.

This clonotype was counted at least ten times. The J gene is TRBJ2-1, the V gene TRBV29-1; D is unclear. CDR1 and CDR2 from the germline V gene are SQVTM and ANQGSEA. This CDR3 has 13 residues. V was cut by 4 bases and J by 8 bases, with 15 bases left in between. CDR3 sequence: CSVGEAGGDEQFF. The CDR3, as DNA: TGCAGCGTTGGTGAGGCCGGTGGGGATGAGCAGTTCTTC.

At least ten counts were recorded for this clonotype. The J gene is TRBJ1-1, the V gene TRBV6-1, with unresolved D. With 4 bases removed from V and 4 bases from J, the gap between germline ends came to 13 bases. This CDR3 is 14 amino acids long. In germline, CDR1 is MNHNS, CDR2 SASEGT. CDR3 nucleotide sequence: TGTGCCAGCAGTGCGTCACGAGGCGGCACTGAAGCTTTCTTT. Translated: CASSASRGGTEAFF.

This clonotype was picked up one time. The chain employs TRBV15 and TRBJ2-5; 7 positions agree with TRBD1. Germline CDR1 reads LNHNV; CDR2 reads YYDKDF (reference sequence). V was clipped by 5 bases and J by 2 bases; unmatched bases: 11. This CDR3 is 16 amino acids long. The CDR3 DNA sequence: TGTGCCACCAGCTCAATTCTACAGGGGCCTCAAGAGACCCAGTACTTC. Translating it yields CATSSILQGPQETQYF.

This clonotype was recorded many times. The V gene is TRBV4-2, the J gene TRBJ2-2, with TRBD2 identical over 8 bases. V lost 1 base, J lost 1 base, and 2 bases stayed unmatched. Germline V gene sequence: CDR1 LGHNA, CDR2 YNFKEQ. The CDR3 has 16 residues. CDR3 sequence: CASSQVAGLNTGELFF. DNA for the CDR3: TGTGCCAGCAGCCAAGTAGCGGGGTTGAACACCGGGGAGCTGTTTTTT.